This T cell receptor (beta chain) appears in the sequencing data of a study of blood T cells in healthy people across ages. This clonotype appeared a few times. Next came a second PCR, run for about 7 to 12 cycles, which used a sample-barcoded 5' primer along with a J-beta primer mix. Every molecule of cDNA carried a tag from a template-switch adaptor with 12 random nucleotides. MiXCR, run by TCRdb on the 5' RACE reads, gives a single entry per CDR3 protein. Of approximately 780,000 distinct CDR3 sequences detected, roughly 26% appear once; the ten largest clones hold roughly 3.1%. The CDR3 has 15 residues. The V gene lost 6 bases and the J gene lost 0 bases, with 9 bases spanning the gap. This same sample was also part of a study on T cells of mothers and their children.

The source of this sequence is a boy between 10 and 17 years old in good health. Material: blood. The rearrangement links TRBV12-3 or TRBV12-4 to TRBJ2-6; weak D call: TRBD2 (5 bases). CDR3 sequence (DNA): TGTGCCAGCAGAAAGCGGAACTCTGGGGCCAACGTCCTGACTTTC. It translates to CASRKRNSGANVLTF.